This T cell receptor (beta chain) comes out of a study of response to subunit inactivated influenza vaccine. This clonotype was observed at least ten times. TCRdb recomputed calls from the RT-PCR reads with MiXCR, one row per CDR3 protein. The sample comprises about 570,000 distinct CDR3 sequences, over 9% of which are singletons, and approximately 11% rests with the top ten. This CDR3 contains 14 residues. From germline, CDR1 is SQVTM and CDR2 ANQGSEA. V shed 7 bases and J shed 6 bases, with 20 bases lying between them. This sample also appeared in a second study, on T cells expressing NK-cell markers. That report adds: The authors generated TCR beta cDNA through 5'RACE template switching with UMIs. Repertoire data for TCR beta were derived from sorted T cells (CD3+CD56+NKG2C+, CD3+CD56+NKG2C- and CD3+CD56-NKG2C+). Roughly 1.0-8% of CD8+ T cells in more than 5 donors belonged to dominant NKG2C+ clonotypes. The study left the HCMV specificity of expanded NKG2C+ T cell clones unresolved.

The rearrangement uses TRBV29-1 and TRBJ2-3; D perhaps matches TRBD2 (6 bases). This receptor was taken from a middle-aged man who received an inactivated influenza vaccine. This sample comprised PBMCs from blood, obtained on the day of vaccination. This CDR3 reads CSARAGLGKDTQYF. CDR3 DNA sequence: TGCAGCGCCAGGGCGGGACTGGGTAAGGATACGCAGTATTTT.